This T cell receptor beta chain emerged from a study of blood T cell repertoires in COVID-19. Turning to the study itself: The United States, Italy and Spain supplied acute and convalescent COVID-19 samples. The cDNA or gDNA used as material had been derived from T cells, B-cell-depleted T cells, or PBMCs.

CDR3 length: 15 amino acids. Trimming took off 1 base at V and 5 bases at J, with 13 bases between the two ends. Germline CDR1 and CDR2: SGHVS and FQNEAQ. Original analysis: From reference gene primer amplification, estimates of nucleated cell counts were derived. Repertoires were generated with immunoSEQ multiplex PCR, while TCRdb's copy carries only in-frame clones and drops some. Clone size and V and J calls were adopted from that table, with D and trimming inferred from the DNA. Of fewer than 250,000 clones in the sample, approximately 90% are singletons; the top ten hold about 5%. The sequenced sample consisted of peripheral blood. The chain uses TRBV7-8 and TRBJ2-3; a weak D match, TRBD2 (6 bases). This TCR was sampled from a woman between 40 and 50 years old with acute or convalescent COVID-19. The CDR3 DNA follows: TGTGCCAGCAGCTTAGTTGCTAGCGCAGTAGATACGCAGTATTTT. Its translation: CASSLVASAVDTQYF.